One sample yielded the 15 T cell receptor beta chains listed below, sequenced in a study of regulatory T cells in long-lasting Graves disease. Time point indicated: newly diagnosed GD, antithyroid drugs for less than 3 months. There was RNA extracted from PBMCs, and the TCR library was made from it. Building of the TCR beta libraries involved iRepertoire HTBI primers and Arm-PCR of CDR3 regions. TCRdb processed the multiplex PCR reads anew with MiXCR; each CDR3 protein has one entry. The sample holds 500,000 to 700,000 distinct CDR3 sequences, roughly 15% seen once. The same specimen was also included in a second study, on T cells in Graves' hyperthyroidism and ophthalmopathy.

Sample: peripheral blood mononuclear cells (PBMCs), taken at new diagnosis, from a patient treated with antithyroid drugs. These receptors all stem from a woman in her 30s with Graves disease.

V gene TRBV27 combines with J gene TRBJ2-3; D is tentatively TRBD1 or TRBD2 (5 bases each). The germline gives CDR1 MNHEY, CDR2 SMNVEV (reference sequence). Trimming removed 5 bases from V and 5 bases from J, with 20 bases in between. The CDR3 sequence is 16 residues long. The DNA of the CDR3 is TGTGCCAGCAGTCGGGGAAAACAGGTTTCGGGAGATACGCAGTATTTT. Protein sequence: CASSRGKQVSGDTQYF.

As to this clonotype: Sequence at one end of the junction differs from germline and may be a read error. The rearrangement joins TRBV7-7 to TRBJ2-1, with 10 bases identical to TRBD1. The CDR3 covers 15 residues. CDR1 SSHAT and CDR2 FNYEAQ come from the germline V gene (reference sequence). The CDR3 region has the DNA TGTGCTAGCAGCTTAGAGACAGGGGGCTATAATGAGCAGTTCTTC. Translation gives CASSLETGGYNEQFF.

This chain connects TRBV2 to TRBJ2-1; 7 bases align to TRBD2. Germline V gives CDR1 SNHLY, CDR2 FYNNEI. J gave up 5 bases and V 6 bases, and 7 bases lay outside the gene matches. CDR3 length equals 14 residues. This CDR3 is CASRGTTFNNEQFF. The CDR3 DNA is TGTGCCAGCAGAGGGACTACCTTTAACAATGAGCAGTTCTTC. Full variable domain (outside the CDR3, taken from reference TRBV2 and TRBJ2-1): EPEVTQTPSHQVTQMGQEVILRCVPISNHLYFYWYRQILGQKVEFLVSFYNNEISEKSEIFDDQFSVERPDGSNFTLKIRSTKLEDSAMYFCASRGTTFNNEQFFGPGTRLTVL.

This clonotype was found once. The V gene is TRBV20-1, the J gene TRBJ2-7, with 9 bases that match TRBD1. CDR1 DFQATT and CDR2 SNEGSKA come from the germline V gene (reference sequence). V shed 5 bases, J shed 5 bases, and the junction held 10 bases outside the gene matches. This CDR3 is 14 amino acids long. CDR3 protein: CSAPPGTGRDEQYF. In DNA, the CDR3 is TGCAGTGCTCCCCCCGGGACAGGGCGGGACGAGCAGTACTTC.

The chain employs TRBV11-2 and TRBJ2-5; D possibly uses TRBD1 or TRBD2 (6 bases each). The CDR3 runs to 15 residues. Germline V gives CDR1 SGHAT, CDR2 FQNNGV. The germline V and J ends were trimmed by 6 bases and 5 bases, with 19 bases remaining between them. CDR3 nucleotide sequence: TGTGCCAGCAGTCTTATCCCAGGGGAGGTGGAGACCCAGTACTTC. As protein: CASSLIPGEVETQYF.

J is TRBJ1-3 and V is TRBV28, with unresolved D. This CDR3 is 12 amino acids long. Germline CDR1 is MDHEN and CDR2 is SYDVKM. V was clipped by 3 bases and J by 6 bases, with 6 bases between them. The CDR3 here is CASSLRANTIYF. CDR3 nucleotide sequence: TGTGCCAGCAGTTTGCGGGCAAACACCATATATTTT.

This clonotype was observed a handful of times. The chain links TRBV19 to TRBJ2-7; 8 positions match TRBD1. With V trimmed by 6 bases and J by 2 bases, 9 bases remained unmatched. This CDR3 is 15 amino acids long. Germline CDR1 LNHDA, CDR2 SQIVND (reference sequence). CDR3 sequence: CASSDRGSKAYEQYF. The CDR3 DNA reads TGTGCCAGTAGCGACAGGGGATCTAAGGCCTACGAGCAGTACTTC. The full variable domain, with the rest looked up from reference TRBV19 and TRBJ2-7, is DGGITQSPKYLFRKEGQNVTLSCEQNLNHDAMYWYRQDPGQGLRLIYYSQIVNDFQKGDIAEGYSVSREKKESFPLTVTSAQKNPTAFYLCASSDRGSKAYEQYFGPGTRLTVT.

There are many counts of this clonotype. The J gene is TRBJ2-1, the V gene TRBV12-3 or TRBV12-4, with D uncertain. The V and J ends lost 4 bases and 12 bases respectively, with 13 bases between them. The CDR3 spans 12 residues. The CDR3 protein is CASSSVWQRQFF. For the CDR3, the DNA is TGTGCCAGCAGTTCGGTGTGGCAGAGGCAGTTCTTC.

This clonotype has ten or more counts. The CDR3 region has the DNA TGTGCCACCAGCTTCGGATCGGGAGAGATTCAAGAGACCCAGTACTTC. This gives the protein CATSFGSGEIQETQYF. The V gene is TRBV15, the J gene TRBJ2-5, with D tentatively TRBD2 (6 bases). Looked up from germline, CDR1 is LNHNV and CDR2 is YYDKDF (reference sequence). V was trimmed by 5 bases and J by 2 bases, leaving 18 bases between them. The CDR3 contains 16 residues.

This sequence joins TRBV9 and TRBJ2-5, with 12 bases lining up with TRBD2. This CDR3 has 15 residues. Germline V gene sequence: CDR1 SGDLS, CDR2 YYNGEE. J lost 4 bases, V lost 4 bases, and 5 bases had no gene match. The CDR3 protein is CASSPGGLAGETQYF. DNA of the CDR3: TGTGCCAGCAGCCCAGGGGGACTAGCGGGAGAGACCCAGTACTTC.

This clonotype was found many times. This chain connects TRBV7-2 to TRBJ1-4; no firm D call. Germline values: CDR1 SGHTA, CDR2 FQGNSA. This CDR3 is built from 13 residues. Between the trimmed V and J ends, which lost 2 bases and 8 bases, there was a span of 9 bases. The CDR3: CASSLLIGEKLFF. CDR3 DNA: TGTGCCAGCAGCTTACTGATCGGAGAAAAACTGTTTTTT.

This clonotype has a count of ten or more. The chain uses TRBV10-3 and TRBJ1-1; D is uncertain. Germline CDR1 is ENHRY and CDR2 is SYGVKD. The V and J ends lost 0 bases and 1 base respectively, with 6 bases between them. The CDR3 has 14 amino acids. This chain's CDR3 is CAISESLRNTEAFF. Here the CDR3 DNA reads TGTGCCATCAGTGAGTCGCTGAGGAACACTGAAGCTTTCTTT.

This clonotype was recorded many times. V usage is TRBV11-2 and J usage is TRBJ1-1; no clear D gene. The V end was cut by 1 base, the J end by 0 bases, with 15 bases between. Germline CDR1 reads SGHAT; CDR2 reads FQNNGV. The CDR3 totals 17 residues. DNA for the CDR3: TGTGCCAGCAGCTTAGTGGCCGGCAGACACATGAACACTGAAGCTTTCTTT. It codes for CASSLVAGRHMNTEAFF.

Details on this clonotype: This may come from a read error, since a much larger clone is one base off. The V call is TRBV27, the J call TRBJ2-1, with TRBD2 matching 7 bases. Germline V gene data show CDR1 as MNHEY and CDR2 as SMNVEV (reference sequence). CDR3 length: 15 amino acids. In nucleotides, the CDR3 is TGTGCCAGCAGTCTTCGGACTAGTGTGGGCAATGAGCAGTCCTTC. It encodes CASSLRTSVGNEQSF.

A remark on this clonotype: A read error is possible here, since a much larger clone lies one base away. The V call is TRBV12-3 or TRBV12-4, the J call TRBJ1-1, with unresolved D. The CDR3 extends over 15 amino acids. The ends were cut back, 3 bases at V and 3 bases at J, with 14 bases in the middle. CDR3 protein: CASSLFRRGHTEAFF. CDR3 DNA sequence: TGTGCCAGCAGTTTGTTCCGCCGGGGTCACACTGAAGCTTTCTTT.